This TCR beta chain derives from a study of blood T cell repertoires in COVID-19. Overall study context: Acute and convalescent COVID-19 samples came from the United States, Italy and Spain. PBMCs, B-cell-depleted T cells, or T cells provided the cDNA or gDNA that made up the material.

Clones were read by immunoSEQ multiplex PCR, and TCRdb kept only the in-frame ones, dropping some. Here the sample spans roughly 110,000 clones, about nine tenths being singletons. J lost 7 bases, V lost 5 bases, and 6 bases had no gene match. Germline V gene sequence: CDR1 SNHLY, CDR2 FYNNEI. There are 14 residues in the CDR3. This chain links TRBV2 with TRBJ1-2, with 11 bases that match TRBD1. The specimen was peripheral blood. The source of this sequence is a woman between 50 and 59 years old with acute or convalescent COVID-19. This CDR3 is CASSRTGGLSGYTF. CDR3 nucleotides: TGTGCCAGCAGTAGGACAGGGGGCTTGAGTGGCTACACCTTC.